The 21 T cell receptor beta chains listed next were all sequenced from one sample in a study of T-cell reconstitution after alpha-beta-depleted transplantation in children. Unique molecular identifiers were built into the TCRbeta library. TCRdb redid the calling of the PCR reads with MiXCR, one entry per CDR3 protein. The data show some 48,000 distinct CDR3 sequences, under 6.5% seen once. This sample comprised PBMCs, mostly from graft donor cells, obtained 60 days after TCRalphabeta/CD19-depleted stem cell transplant. These receptors originate from a female patient aged 2-9 years who had a stem cell transplant for aplastic anemia, so the T cells may come from the graft donor.

The chain joins TRBV28 to TRBJ1-6, with 12 bases identical to TRBD1. J gave up 14 bases and V 5 bases, and 10 bases lay outside the gene matches. CDR3 size: 15 residues. Germline V gene sequence: CDR1 MDHEN, CDR2 SYDVKM. Written as DNA, the CDR3 is TGTGCCAGCAGTATAACCGGGACAGGGGGCTCGTCCCTCCACTTT. Its translation: CASSITGTGGSSLHF.

This clonotype showed up many times. V and J are TRBV20-1 and TRBJ1-1; 7 bases fit TRBD1. V gave up 2 bases and J gave up 0 bases; unmatched junction bases: 9. The CDR3 consists of 16 residues. Germline CDR1 DFQATT, CDR2 SNEGSKA (reference sequence). For the CDR3, the DNA is TGCAGTGCTAGACCTTTGGGGACAGACCTGAACACTGAAGCTTTCTTT. Its protein is CSARPLGTDLNTEAFF.

Only a few counts were recorded for this clonotype. The chain combines TRBV5-1 with TRBJ2-1, with 11 nucleotides matching TRBD2. Germline values: CDR1 SGHRS, CDR2 YFSETQ. After removal of 7 bases from V and 7 bases from J, the junction contained 7 bases not matched to a gene. CDR3 length: 14 residues. This CDR3 reads CASRSGTSGNEQFF. The CDR3, as DNA: TGCGCCAGCCGCTCCGGGACTAGCGGTAATGAGCAGTTCTTC.

This clonotype was recorded at least ten times. The chain uses TRBV20-1 and TRBJ2-3; 7 nucleotides align to TRBD2. With V trimmed by 5 bases and J by 2 bases, 13 bases remained unmatched. Germline CDR1 DFQATT, CDR2 SNEGSKA (reference sequence). This CDR3 is built from 16 residues. The CDR3 DNA reads as TGCAGTGCTCCCAGGTGGAGCGGGGATAACACAGATACGCAGTATTTT. It specifies CSAPRWSGDNTDTQYF.

This clonotype was seen repeatedly, ten times or more. The chain uses TRBV12-3 or TRBV12-4 and TRBJ2-7; 7 nucleotides align to TRBD2. The CDR3 consists of 13 residues. Trimming removed 3 bases from V and 4 bases from J; junction bases left unmatched: 3. This CDR3 is CASSFSGGYEQYF. For the CDR3, the DNA is TGTGCCAGCAGTTTCTCCGGGGGGTACGAGCAGTACTTC.

At least ten counts were recorded for this clonotype. The rearrangement uses TRBV20-1 and TRBJ2-1; perhaps TRBD1 as D (5 bases). The V and J ends lost 0 bases and 8 bases respectively, with 11 bases between them. The CDR3 runs to 13 residues. Germline values: CDR1 DFQATT, CDR2 SNEGSKA (reference sequence). CDR3 in amino acids: CSARDRAGDEQFF. DNA of the CDR3: TGCAGTGCTAGAGACAGGGCCGGAGATGAGCAGTTCTTC.

The chain carries TRBV2 and TRBJ2-7; D is perhaps TRBD2 (6 bases). V was cut by 8 bases and J by 0 bases, with 14 bases left in between. The CDR3 covers 14 residues. The V gene's germline CDR1 is SNHLY and CDR2 FYNNEI. The CDR3 region is CASGGPQSSYEQYF. In DNA form, the CDR3 reads TGTGCCAGCGGAGGGCCCCAGAGCTCCTACGAGCAGTACTTC.

Ten or more counts support this clonotype. This sequence joins TRBV5-4 and TRBJ2-1, with TRBD1 identical over 9 bases. V lost 4 bases, J lost 5 bases, and 1 base stayed unmatched. The CDR3 is 13 amino acids. Germline V lookup: CDR1 SGHNT, CDR2 YYREEE (reference sequence). In nucleotides, the CDR3 is TGTGCCAGCAGCAGGACAGGGGACAATGAGCAGTTCTTC. Translated, it gives CASSRTGDNEQFF.

The sample holds many counts of this clonotype. The chain employs TRBV7-6 and TRBJ1-6; D not resolved. Per germline, CDR1 SGHVS and CDR2 FNYEAQ. V was pared by 1 base and J by 1 base, with 14 bases between. The CDR3 has 18 residues. In DNA form, the CDR3 reads TGTGCCAGCAGCTTAGAAGAGAGTTTTGGTTCCTATAATTCACCCCTCCACTTT. This encodes CASSLEESFGSYNSPLHF.

This clonotype was seen repeatedly, ten times or more. The chain has TRBV10-3 and TRBJ1-2, with TRBD1 identical over 10 bases. Germline CDR1 and CDR2: ENHRY and SYGVKD. V lost 7 bases to trimming and J lost 1 base; unmatched junction nucleotides: 6. The CDR3 spans 15 residues. CDR3 in amino acids: CAINRQGALNYGYTF. DNA for the CDR3: TGTGCCATCAATAGACAGGGGGCCCTTAACTATGGCTACACCTTC.

This clonotype was recorded only once. A much larger clone lies a single base off, so this may be a read error. In DNA form, the CDR3 reads TGCAGCTGGGCATGGACTAGCACAGATACGCAGTATTTT. This gives the protein CSWAWTSTDTQYF. The chain links TRBV20-1 to TRBJ2-3; TRBD2 might be the D (5 bases). The CDR3 totals 13 residues. Germline values: CDR1 DFQATT, CDR2 SNEGSKA (reference sequence).

This clonotype was observed many times. The chain uses TRBV4-2 and TRBJ2-1; no clear D. Germline V gene data show CDR1 as LGHNA and CDR2 as YNFKEQ. The CDR3 spans 12 residues. Trimming removed 0 bases at V and 4 bases at J, with 1 base between. CDR3 residues: CASSQEYNEQFF. The CDR3 DNA follows: TGTGCCAGCAGCCAAGAATACAATGAGCAGTTCTTC.

This clonotype was recorded many times. V usage is TRBV7-9 and J usage is TRBJ2-3; 13 nucleotides align to TRBD2. J gave up 0 bases and V 5 bases, and 8 bases lay outside the gene matches. The CDR3 loop spans 18 amino acids. CDR1 and CDR2 from the germline V gene are SEHNR and FQNEAQ (reference sequence). CDR3 in amino acids: CASSIPGLAGPSTDTQYF. CDR3 bases: TGTGCCAGCAGCATACCGGGACTAGCGGGGCCTAGCACAGATACGCAGTATTTT.

The V and J genes are TRBV3-1 and TRBJ1-3; D gene uncertain. CDR3 size: 15 residues. CDR1 is LGHDT and CDR2 is YNNKEL in the germline V gene (reference sequence). With 1 base removed from V and 1 base from J, the gap between germline ends came to 8 bases. Here the CDR3 reads CASSQAAGSGNTIYF. CDR3 coding DNA: TGTGCCAGCAGCCAAGCGGCAGGATCTGGAAACACCATATATTTT.

This clonotype has at least ten counts. The genes are TRBV6-5 and TRBJ2-7, with D unclear. The CDR3 length is 15 residues. The ends were cut back, 2 bases at V and 5 bases at J, with 16 bases in the middle. In germline, CDR1 is MNHEY, CDR2 SVGAGI. CDR3 DNA: TGTGCCAGCAGTTACCCCCGCATGCAGAGGCACGAGCAGTACTTC. It codes for CASSYPRMQRHEQYF.

J is TRBJ1-5 and V is TRBV19, with 11 bases matching TRBD1. Germline trimming cut 6 bases from V and 7 bases from J; bases unmatched to any gene: 5. CDR1 is LNHDA, CDR2 SQIVND, per germline (reference sequence). CDR3 length: 14 amino acids. The CDR3: CASRGQGGGQPQHF. CDR3 nucleotides: TGTGCCAGTAGGGGACAGGGGGGAGGACAGCCCCAGCATTTT.

V gene TRBV14 combines with J gene TRBJ1-2; no clear D gene. Looked up from germline, CDR1 is SGHDN and CDR2 is FVKESK. This CDR3 comprises 13 residues. V shed 4 bases and J shed 4 bases, with 10 bases lying between them. CDR3: CASSRDLGYGYTF. The CDR3 nucleotides are TGTGCCAGCAGCCGGGATCTAGGCTATGGCTACACCTTC.

This clonotype was counted at least ten times. The rearrangement joins TRBV6-1 to TRBJ1-4; a weak D match, TRBD1 (5 bases). The CDR3 has 15 amino acids. Germline lookup yields CDR1 MNHNS and CDR2 SASEGT. Trimming pared 3 bases from V and 3 bases from J, leaving 11 bases between. The CDR3, as DNA: TGTGCCAGCAGTGACTGGGGGGGGGCTAATGAAAAACTGTTTTTT. Protein product: CASSDWGGANEKLFF.

This clonotype was seen at least ten times. This chain connects TRBV7-9 to TRBJ2-3; D unclear. V was clipped by 3 bases and J by 2 bases, with 12 bases between them. The CDR3 sequence is 15 residues long. The germline V gene has CDR1 SEHNR and CDR2 FQNEAQ (reference sequence). In nucleotides, the CDR3 is TGTGCCAGCAGCTTGATGTCGGCTATCACAGATACGCAGTATTTT. Residues: CASSLMSAITDTQYF.

This clonotype has at least ten counts. The V call is TRBV5-1, the J call TRBJ2-7; 10 bases are shared with TRBD1. Unmatched junction bases numbered 5, after V lost 4 bases and J lost 4 bases. CDR1 is SGHRS and CDR2 is YFSETQ in the germline V gene. This CDR3 has 14 residues. The CDR3 bases are TGCGCCAGCAGCCCGTCGGGACAGGGGTACGAGCAGTACTTC. Its translation: CASSPSGQGYEQYF. The whole variable domain, filled in from reference TRBV5-1 and TRBJ2-7, reads KAGVTQTPRYLIKTRGQQVTLSCSPISGHRSVSWYQQTPGQGLQFLFEYFSETQRNKGNFPGRFSGRQFSNSRSEMNVSTLELGDSALYLCASSPSGQGYEQYFGPGTRLTVT.

This clonotype appeared many times. The chain couples TRBV4-1 to TRBJ2-1; no clear D gene. CDR3 length: 15 amino acids. The germline V gene has CDR1 MGHRA and CDR2 YSYEKL. Trimming pared 6 bases from V and 4 bases from J, leaving 16 bases between. The DNA for the CDR3 is TGCGCCAGCAGTCTCGAGATCAACGTTTACAATGAGCAGTTCTTC. As protein: CASSLEINVYNEQFF.